The rows below give T cell receptor beta chains drawn from one sample of a study of blood T cell repertoires in COVID-19. TCRdb's copy holds only in-frame clones and misses some; the assay was immunoSEQ multiplex PCR. The repertoire holds some 180,000 clones, with about 88% as singletons. The specimen sequenced was peripheral blood. These TCRs come from a man aged 45-60 years with COVID-19, enrolled during active disease. Each CDR3 is given without its conserved first and last residue. The order of the fields is V gene, J gene, CDR3 protein.

TRBV6-5,TRBJ1-6,ASSYLGRGDSPLH
TRBV19,TRBJ2-1,ASTLEATREYHEQF
TRBV29-1,TRBJ2-7,SVVLDLREQY
TRBV7-7,TRBJ2-3,ASSLGGPGTQY
TRBV7-7,TRBJ2-1,ASSSSGGTGNEQF
TRBV11-2,TRBJ1-1,ASSLDRVNTEAF
TRBV5-5,TRBJ2-3,ASSLGLAGGPDTQY
TRBV27,TRBJ1-1,ASSLTGAEAF
TRBV5-1,TRBJ2-2,ASSLGDREDTGELF
TRBV10-3,TRBJ1-4,AISEEVPGVSGTNEKLF
TRBV19,TRBJ1-5,ASSISKRRPQH
TRBV3-1/TRBV3-2,TRBJ2-2,ASSFGTGSSGELF
TRBV7-9,TRBJ1-2,ASSGNLLSGGYT
TRBV24-1,TRBJ2-1,ATSGGAVAGGSEQF
TRBV28,TRBJ2-5,ASSSPSQGDQTQY
TRBV2,TRBJ1-6,ASSDGPSPLH
TRBV30,TRBJ1-3,AWTDSHSGNTIY
TRBV19,TRBJ2-5,ASSKQGQETQY
TRBV6-5,TRBJ1-6,ASSYSSSSYNSPLH
TRBV5-4,TRBJ1-5,ASSLDSDQPQH
TRBV7-8,TRBJ1-6,ASSLTGFMSYNSPLH
TRBV7-6,TRBJ2-3,ASSLGLAGVDTQY
TRBV7-9,TRBJ2-1,ASSLSGTYNEQF
TRBV19,TRBJ2-3,ASHIMTVPGGTDTQY
TRBV6-6,TRBJ1-3,ASRDLRGGTGNTIY
TRBV29-1,TRBJ1-2,SVAEDSYYT
TRBV19,TRBJ2-1,ASTITGTYTYNEQF
TRBV14,TRBJ2-7,ASSPEEGLDEQY
TRBV6-4,TRBJ1-1,ASSREGGLNTEAF
TRBV20-1,TRBJ2-1,SASPSSSYNEQF
TRBV11-2,TRBJ2-3,ASSLGGLSSTDTQY